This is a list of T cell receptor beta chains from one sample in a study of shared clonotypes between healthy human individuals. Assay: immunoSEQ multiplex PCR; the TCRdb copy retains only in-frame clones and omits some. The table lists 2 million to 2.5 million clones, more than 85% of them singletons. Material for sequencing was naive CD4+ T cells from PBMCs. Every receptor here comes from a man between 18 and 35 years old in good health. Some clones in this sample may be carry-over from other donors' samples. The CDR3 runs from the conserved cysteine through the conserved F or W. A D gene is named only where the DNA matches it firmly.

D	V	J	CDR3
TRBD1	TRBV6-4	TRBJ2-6	CASSPGTGGGGANVLTF
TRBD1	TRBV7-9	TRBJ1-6	CASSSLQGARNSPLHF
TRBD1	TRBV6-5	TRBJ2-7	CASSYSPGGSEQYF
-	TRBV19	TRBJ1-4	CASSYATNEKLFF
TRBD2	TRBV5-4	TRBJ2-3	CASSYIAGGPADTQYF
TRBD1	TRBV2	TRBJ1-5	CASRTAGGQPQHF
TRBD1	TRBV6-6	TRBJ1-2	CASSRNRGYGYTF
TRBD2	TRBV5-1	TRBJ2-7	CASSPRTSGPYEQYF
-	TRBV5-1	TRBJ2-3	CASSLAPLRLTDTQYF
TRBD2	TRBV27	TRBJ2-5	CASSARLAGVFETQYF
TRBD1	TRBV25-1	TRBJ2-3	CASSRDRGGSDTQYF
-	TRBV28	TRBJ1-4	CASSTSGGTYGKLFF
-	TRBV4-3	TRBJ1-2	CASSQEPGLGYGYTF
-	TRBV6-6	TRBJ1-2	CASSYRLFGYTF